The clone carrying this T cell receptor beta chain was counted ten times or more. As yet, its antigen is unknown. Each CDR3 protein is one row after TCRdb ran MiXCR on the 5' RACE reads. Among roughly 380,000 distinct CDR3 sequences listed, about 28% were seen once. This sample is part of a study of identical twins' blood T cells. Study-wide findings and caveats: Shared environment remains a possible cause of twin similarity.

Per germline, CDR1 SQVTM and CDR2 ANQGSEA. V trimming: 7 bases; J trimming: 4 bases; junction bases outside the gene matches: 3. The CDR3 runs 13 residues. This receptor was identified in a woman between 18 and 55 years old in good health. The sample was PBMCs. The V and J genes are TRBV29-1 and TRBJ2-3; TRBD2 agrees at 12 bases. CDR3 in amino acids: CSGLAGGPDTQYF. CDR3 DNA: TGCAGCGGTCTAGCGGGGGGGCCAGATACGCAGTATTTT.